One and the same sample provided the 6 T cell receptor beta chains below, sequenced in a study of CD8 T cells in ankylosing spondylitis (dated by TCRdb to about 2017). The receptor library was made with 5' RACE. The reads were generated on an Illumina HiSeq 2500. Through fastp at Q25 and MiXCR, TCRdb rebuilt clones from the public reads, retaining in-frame beta chains. Each entry is one CDR3 protein sequence, shown with its most common DNA and genes. Across this sample there are under 170,000 distinct CDR3 sequences, with roughly 44% seen only once. Of the sample, 13% to 15% is held by the ten largest clones. Material: synovial fluid, either unsorted or a sorted T cell fraction (not recorded which). The source is a male donor with ankylosing spondylitis.

This rearrangement joins TRBV18 to TRBJ2-5; maybe TRBD1 (5 bases). The V gene lost 5 bases and the J gene lost 4 bases, with 14 bases spanning the gap. From germline, CDR1 is KGHSH and CDR2 LQKENI. There are 14 residues in the CDR3. The CDR3 nucleotides read TGTGCCAGCTCATCCCTGCAGGGCGGAGAGACCCAGTACTTC. Its translation is CASSSLQGGETQYF. Combining the CDR3 with reference TRBV18 and TRBJ2-5 gives the whole variable domain NAGVMQNPRHLVRRRGQEARLRCSPMKGHSHVYWYRQLPEEGLKFMVYLQKENIIDESGMPKERFSAEFPKEGPSILRIQQVVRGDSAAYFCASSSLQGGETQYFGPGTRLLVL.

The V gene is TRBV20-1, the J gene TRBJ1-2, with D uncertain. The CDR3 sequence is 13 residues long. CDR1 is DFQATT and CDR2 is SNEGSKA in the germline V gene (reference sequence). V was shortened by 4 bases and J by 4 bases, with 13 bases between the two germline ends. CDR3 sequence (DNA): TGCAGTGCTACCCCTTTGGGTCCCTATGGCTACACCTTC. It is translated as CSATPLGPYGYTF.

This chain joins TRBV27 and TRBJ1-5; perhaps TRBD1 as D (6 bases). Trimming took 5 bases from V and 6 from J, leaving 20 bases between them. The CDR3 contains 16 residues. Germline V gives CDR1 MNHEY, CDR2 SMNVEV (reference sequence). CDR3 in DNA: TGTGCCAGCAGTCCGATCTCACAGGGTTGGGGTCAGCCCCAGCATTTT. It specifies CASSPISQGWGQPQHF.

This clonotype was detected only a few times. This chain joins TRBV20-1 and TRBJ1-2, with no clear D. Germline CDR1 DFQATT, CDR2 SNEGSKA (reference sequence). The V gene lost 6 bases and the J gene lost 0 bases, with 17 bases spanning the gap. The CDR3 runs to 15 residues. In DNA form, the CDR3 reads TGCAGTGCCGTAGCGTGGACCGTCTCTAACTATGGCTACACCTTC. Amino acid sequence: CSAVAWTVSNYGYTF.

This clonotype came up a few times. The chain employs TRBV20-1 and TRBJ1-2, with 7 bases identical to TRBD1. With V trimmed by 2 bases and J by 5 bases, 8 bases remained unmatched. CDR3 size: 14 residues. The germline CDR1 and CDR2 sequences are DFQATT and SNEGSKA (reference sequence). The CDR3 bases are TGCAGTGCTAGACACAGGGGATTGTGGTATGGCTACACCTTC. This gives the protein CSARHRGLWYGYTF.

This sequence joins TRBV9 and TRBJ2-3; no definite D call. Germline-derived CDR1 and CDR2 are SGDLS and YYNGEE. V dropped 7 bases and J dropped 2 bases, with 14 bases sitting between them. The CDR3 has 14 residues. CDR3 nucleotide sequence: TGTGCCAGCTCCCTACGACTGATCACAGATACGCAGTATTTT. Encoded protein: CASSLRLITDTQYF.